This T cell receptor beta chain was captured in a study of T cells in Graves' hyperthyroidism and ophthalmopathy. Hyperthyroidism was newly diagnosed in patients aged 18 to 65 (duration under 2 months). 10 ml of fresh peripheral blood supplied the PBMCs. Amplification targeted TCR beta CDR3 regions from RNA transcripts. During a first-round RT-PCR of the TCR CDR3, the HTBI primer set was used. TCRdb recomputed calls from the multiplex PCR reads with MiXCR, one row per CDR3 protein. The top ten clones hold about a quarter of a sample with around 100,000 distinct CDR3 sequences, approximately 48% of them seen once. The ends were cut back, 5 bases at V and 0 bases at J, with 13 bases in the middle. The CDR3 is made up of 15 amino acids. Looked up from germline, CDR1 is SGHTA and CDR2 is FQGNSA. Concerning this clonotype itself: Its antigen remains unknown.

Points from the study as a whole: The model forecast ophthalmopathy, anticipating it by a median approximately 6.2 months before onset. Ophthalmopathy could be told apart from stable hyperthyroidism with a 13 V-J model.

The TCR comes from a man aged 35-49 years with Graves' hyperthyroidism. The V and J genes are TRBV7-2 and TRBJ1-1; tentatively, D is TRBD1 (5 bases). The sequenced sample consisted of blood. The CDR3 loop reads CASSPWGRMNTEAFF. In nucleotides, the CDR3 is TGTGCCAGCAGCCCCTGGGGACGGATGAACACTGAAGCTTTCTTT.